This paragraph reports one T cell receptor (beta chain). The data are from a study of blood T cell repertoires in COVID-19. Original analysis: Amplification of reference gene primers was used by the study to estimate nucleated cell counts. Using immunoSEQ multiplex PCR, the repertoire was profiled, and TCRdb retains in-frame clones only, with some absent. V and J calls and clone size come straight from that table; D and trimming were deduced from the DNA. The sample lists approximately 180,000 clones; more than 70% were seen once. V dropped 4 bases and J dropped 5; count of bases not matched to a gene: 9. The CDR3 runs 15 residues. Germline assignment: CDR1 MGHRA and CDR2 YSYEKL.

The TCR sequence derives from an older person with COVID-19, enrolled during active disease. V is TRBV4-1 and J is TRBJ2-3; 7 bases line up with TRBD2. The sample taken for sequencing was peripheral blood. The CDR3 sequence is CASSRLLSSGDTQYF. DNA of the CDR3: TGCGCCAGCAGCCGCCTTCTATCTAGCGGAGATACGCAGTATTTT.